This T cell receptor (beta chain) was captured in a study of T-cell reconstitution after alpha-beta-depleted transplantation in children. Study-wide results and limits: Several hundred expanded graft clones reportedly were the source of alpha-beta T cells about two months after transplant.

The CDR3 is 13 residues long. Germline lookup yields CDR1 DFQATT and CDR2 SNEGSKA (reference sequence). Trimming took off 6 bases at V and 7 bases at J, with 16 bases between the two ends. Unique molecular identifiers were incorporated when the TCRbeta library was constructed. In TCRdb, the PCR reads were re-called with MiXCR into one record per CDR3 protein. The repertoire holds about 58,000 distinct CDR3 sequences, with 44% as singletons. With regard to this clonotype: The target antigen is unknown.

Sequenced material: PBMCs, mostly from graft donor cells, taken 360 days after TCRalphabeta/CD19-depleted stem cell transplant. The receptor's source is a male patient aged 10-17 years who had a stem cell transplant for acute lymphoblastic leukemia, so the T cells may come from the graft donor. The chain is built from TRBV20-1 and TRBJ2-1; D perhaps matches TRBD1 (5 bases). CDR3 sequence (DNA): TGCAGTGCCCCTTCGACGACAGTTAATGAGCAGTTCTTC. It specifies CSAPSTTVNEQFF.